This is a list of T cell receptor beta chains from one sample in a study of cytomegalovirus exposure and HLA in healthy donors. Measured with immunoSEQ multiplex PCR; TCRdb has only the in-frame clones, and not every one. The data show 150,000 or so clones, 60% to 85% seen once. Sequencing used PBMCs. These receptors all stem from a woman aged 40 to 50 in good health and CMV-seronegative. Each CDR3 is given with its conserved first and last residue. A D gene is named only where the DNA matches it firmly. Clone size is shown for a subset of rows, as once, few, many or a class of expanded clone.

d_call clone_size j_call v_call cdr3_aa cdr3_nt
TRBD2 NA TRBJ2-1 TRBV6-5 CASSFKTSGGEGEQFF TGTGCCAGCAGTTTCAAGACTAGCGGGGGGGAGGGTGAGCAGTTCTTC
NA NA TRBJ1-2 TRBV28 CASSLYGGFYGYTF TGTGCCAGCAGTTTATATGGAGGGTTCTATGGCTACACCTTC
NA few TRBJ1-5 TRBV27 CASSPHMNQPQHF TGTGCCAGCAGTCCACACATGAATCAGCCCCAGCATTTT
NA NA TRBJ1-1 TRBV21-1 CASSPSPGGETEAFF TGTGCCAGCAGCCCCAGCCCCGGGGGGGAGACTGAAGCTTTCTTT
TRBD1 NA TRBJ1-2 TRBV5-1 CASSWTGEIGGYTF TGCGCCAGCAGCTGGACAGGGGAGATCGGTGGCTACACCTTC
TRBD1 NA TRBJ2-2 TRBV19 CASSMGQGNTGELFF TGTGCCAGTAGTATGGGACAGGGCAACACCGGGGAGCTGTTTTTT
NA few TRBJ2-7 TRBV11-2 CASSLLRGRSSYEQYF TGTGCCAGCAGCTTATTAAGGGGCCGGAGCTCCTACGAGCAGTACTTC
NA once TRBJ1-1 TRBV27 CASKVRGVMNTEAFF TGTGCCAGCAAAGTCAGGGGCGTGATGAACACTGAAGCTTTCTTT
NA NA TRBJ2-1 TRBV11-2 CASSEDTLRFNEQFF TGTGCCAGCAGCGAAGACACTCTCAGGTTCAATGAGCAGTTCTTC
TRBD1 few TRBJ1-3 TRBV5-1 CASSSQGAMGTIYF TGCGCCAGCAGCTCTCAGGGGGCCATGGGCACCATATATTTT
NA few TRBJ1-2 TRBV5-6 CASSAGHYGYTF TGTGCCAGCAGCGCGGGACACTATGGCTACACCTTC
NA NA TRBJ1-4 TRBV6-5 CASSYSGSAPNEKLFF TGTGCCAGCAGTTACTCGGGGAGCGCACCTAATGAAAAACTGTTTTTT
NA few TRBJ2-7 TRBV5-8 CASTDDGDSNEQYF TGTGCCAGCACCGACGACGGAGACAGCAACGAGCAGTACTTC
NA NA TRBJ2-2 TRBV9 CASSVARRGGDTGELFF TGTGCCAGCAGCGTAGCTAGAAGGGGGGGAGACACCGGGGAGCTGTTTTTT
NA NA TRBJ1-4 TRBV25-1 CASSERGTANEKLFF TGTGCCAGCAGTGAGAGGGGGACGGCTAATGAAAAACTGTTTTTT
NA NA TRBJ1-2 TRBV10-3 CAISESNDRLSKGYTF TGTGCCATCAGTGAGTCGAATGACAGGTTGAGTAAAGGCTACACCTTC
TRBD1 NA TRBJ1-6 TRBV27 CASSQLPGQGASPLHF TGTGCCAGCAGTCAACTTCCGGGACAGGGGGCTTCACCCCTCCACTTT
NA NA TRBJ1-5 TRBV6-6 CASGPTGESQPQHF TGTGCCAGCGGTCCGACGGGGGAAAGTCAGCCCCAGCATTTT
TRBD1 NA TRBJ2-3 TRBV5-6 CASSRQGTGATDTQYF TGTGCCAGCAGCAGGCAGGGGACAGGGGCCACAGATACGCAGTATTTT
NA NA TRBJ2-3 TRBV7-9 CASSAYIDTQYF TGTGCCAGCAGCGCATACATAGATACGCAGTATTTT
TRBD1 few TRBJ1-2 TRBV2 CASRDRIRSGGYTF TGTGCCAGCCGGGACAGAATACGTAGTGGTGGCTACACCTTC
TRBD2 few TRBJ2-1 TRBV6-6 CASSAQTSGNEQFF TGTGCCAGCAGTGCCCAGACTAGCGGCAATGAGCAGTTCTTC
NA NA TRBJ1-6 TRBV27 CASSTRTAINSPLHF TGTGCCAGCAGTACCCGGACAGCGATAAATTCACCCCTCCACTTT
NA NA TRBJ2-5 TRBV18 CASSTNPTNKETQYF TGTGCCAGCTCTACCAATCCCACTAACAAAGAGACCCAGTACTTC
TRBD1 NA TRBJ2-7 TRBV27 CASRGTGGRSYEQYF TGTGCCAGCAGGGGCACAGGGGGCAGGTCCTACGAGCAGTACTTC
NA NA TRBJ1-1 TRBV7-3 CASSHESQVMNTEAFF TGTGCCAGCAGCCACGAGAGTCAGGTCATGAACACTGAAGCTTTCTTT
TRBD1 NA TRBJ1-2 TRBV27 CASSLGRGQDGYTF TGTGCCAGCAGTTTAGGCAGGGGGCAGGATGGCTACACCTTC
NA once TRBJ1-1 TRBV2 CASRPPGVGGAFF TGTGCCAGCAGACCACCGGGGGTGGGGGGAGCTTTCTTT
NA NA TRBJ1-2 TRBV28 CAIHSGNYGYTF TGTGCCATCCATTCGGGTAACTATGGCTACACCTTC
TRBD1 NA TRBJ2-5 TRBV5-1 CASSPNAGTGVETQYF TGCGCCAGCAGCCCAAATGCCGGGACAGGGGTAGAGACCCAGTACTTC
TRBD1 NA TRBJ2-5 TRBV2 CASSENRDRGPLLQETQYF TGTGCCAGCAGTGAAAACCGGGACAGGGGGCCCCTATTGCAAGAGACCCAGTACTTC
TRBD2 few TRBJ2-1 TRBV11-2 CASSQRPGGGYNEQFF TGTGCCAGCAGCCAGAGACCTGGGGGGGGATACAATGAGCAGTTCTTC
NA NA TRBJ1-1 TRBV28 CASSNEQGGEAFF TGTGCCAGCAGTAACGAACAGGGTGGTGAAGCTTTCTTT
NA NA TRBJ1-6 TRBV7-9 CASSFPGDSPLHF TGTGCCAGCAGCTTCCCGGGTGATTCACCCCTCCACTTT
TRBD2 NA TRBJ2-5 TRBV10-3 CAISELLAGKTQYF TGTGCCATCAGTGAGCTTCTAGCGGGGAAGACCCAGTACTTC
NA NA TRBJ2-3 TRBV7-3 CASSQGVTDTQYF TGTGCCAGCAGCCAAGGGGTCACAGATACGCAGTATTTT
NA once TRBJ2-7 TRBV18 CASSSTGGGIFHEQYF TGTGCCAGCTCATCGACAGGCGGGGGAATTTTCCACGAGCAGTACTTC